The 23 T cell receptor beta chains below all came from one sample that was sequenced in a study of T-cell memory formation after mild COVID-19 (dated by TCRdb to 2020 to 2023). The method behind the library was 5' RACE. TCRdb shows the sequencer as Illumina NovaSeq 6000. TCRdb trimmed the raw reads at Q25, called clones with MiXCR and kept productive beta chains. Rows matching on CDR3 protein sequence are summarized as one entry with the most common DNA and genes. In all, the sample holds some 340,000 distinct CDR3 sequences, and 10% to 15% of those were seen once. The ten largest clones take up about a fifth of the sample. The sequenced sample was PBMCs or a T cell subset sorted from them (not recorded which). Source of these receptors: a man younger than 30 who had mild COVID-19 (a few samples of this study predate the infection). The sample titles of this study are shuffled in the database, so cell type and time point are left out; the donor was told from shared clones.

This clonotype occurred once. CDR3 amino acids: CASSLVGNRGTEAFF. DNA of the CDR3: TGTGCCAGCAGCTTAGTAGGGAATAGGGGCACTGAAGCTTTCTTT. The gene calls are TRBV7-2 and TRBJ1-1; tentative D call: TRBD1 (5 bases). V lost 1 base and J 4 bases, leaving 13 bases between the germline ends. The CDR3 is 15 amino acids. The germline gives CDR1 SGHTA, CDR2 FQGNSA.

This clonotype was seen more than once but under ten times. The V gene is TRBV18, the J gene TRBJ1-2, with D hard to call. Trimming took off 2 bases at V and 4 bases at J, with 8 bases between the two ends. This CDR3 region has 13 residues. Germline V gene sequence: CDR1 KGHSH, CDR2 LQKENI. CDR3 DNA: TGTGCCAGCTCACCAGAGGGCTCCTATGGCTACACCTTC. It codes for CASSPEGSYGYTF.

V and J are TRBV6-2 or TRBV6-3 and TRBJ2-5; 7 nucleotides agree with TRBD1. The germline V gene has CDR1 MNHEY and CDR2 SVGEGT. The CDR3 length is 16 residues. V was clipped by 2 bases and J by 2 bases; unmatched bases: 8. CDR3 residues: CASSYDREEPQETQYF. Here the CDR3 DNA reads TGTGCCAGCAGTTACGACAGGGAAGAGCCTCAAGAGACCCAGTACTTC.

This clonotype was seen a few times. CDR3 in DNA: TGTGCCAGCAGCAAGGGACAGATAAATCAGCCCCAGCATTTT. This gives the protein CASSKGQINQPQHF. The chain has TRBV7-8 and TRBJ1-5, with 7 positions matching TRBD1. After removal of 5 bases from V and 4 bases from J, the junction contained 5 bases not matched to a gene. Germline CDR1 SGHVS, CDR2 FQNEAQ. This CDR3 is built from 14 residues.

The V gene is TRBV16, the J gene TRBJ1-1; D remains unclear. The V end lost 4 bases, the J end lost 0 bases, and 6 bases lay between the germline ends. Germline CDR1 KGHSY, CDR2 FQNENV. The CDR3 runs 13 residues. CDR3 protein: CASSLWLNTEAFF. The DNA of the CDR3 is TGTGCCAGCAGCCTGTGGCTGAACACTGAAGCTTTCTTT.

The V gene is TRBV20-1, the J gene TRBJ1-1, with TRBD1 identical over 7 bases. The CDR3 totals 13 residues. Germline V gene sequence: CDR1 DFQATT, CDR2 SNEGSKA (reference sequence). The CDR3 region is CTPKTGANTEAFF. The CDR3 DNA follows: TGCACCCCCAAAACAGGGGCGAACACTGAAGCTTTCTTT.

The chain links TRBV12-3 or TRBV12-4 to TRBJ1-2; the D gene is possibly TRBD1 (6 bases). This CDR3 is built from 13 residues. V was cut by 4 bases and J by 4 bases, with 10 bases left in between. DNA of the CDR3: TGTGCCAGCAGTTCGACAGGTTTCTATGGCTACACCTTC. This sequence encodes CASSSTGFYGYTF.

This clonotype came up many times. This chain connects TRBV7-2 to TRBJ2-7, with D possibly called TRBD1 or TRBD2 (5 bases each). The germline V gene has CDR1 SGHTA and CDR2 FQGNSA. V gave up 1 base and J gave up 2 bases, with 9 bases separating them. The CDR3 contains 14 residues. CDR3 sequence: CASSLGPGPYEQYV. The CDR3 coding sequence is TGTGCCAGCAGCTTAGGTCCGGGGCCCTACGAGCAGTACGTC.

The V call is TRBV20-1, the J call TRBJ1-5; 8 positions agree with TRBD1. The junction had 2 bases not matched to a gene; V was cut back by 5 bases and J by 5 bases. Germline CDR1 DFQATT, CDR2 SNEGSKA (reference sequence). The CDR3 runs 12 residues. The CDR3 bases are TGCAGTGCTGGGACAGGCTATCAGCCCCAGCATTTT. It specifies CSAGTGYQPQHF.

V gene TRBV7-3 combines with J gene TRBJ2-5, with a tentative D call TRBD2 (6 bases). V was clipped by 4 bases and J by 3 bases, with 18 bases between them. The CDR3 is 16 amino acids. From germline, CDR1 is SGHTA and CDR2 FQGTGA. CDR3 residues: CASSSGQAGDKETQYF. CDR3 coding DNA: TGTGCCAGCAGCTCAGGGCAAGCGGGTGATAAAGAGACCCAGTACTTC.

This clonotype was observed many times. The chain has TRBV5-1 and TRBJ2-3; D possibly corresponds to TRBD1 (6 bases). The CDR3 contains 15 residues. Per the germline V gene, CDR1 is SGHRS and CDR2 is YFSETQ. Deletions cut 0 bases from V and 3 bases from J, with 11 bases between. CDR3 sequence: CASSLGQGFTDTQYF. In nucleotides, the CDR3 is TGCGCCAGCAGCTTGGGTCAGGGGTTTACAGATACGCAGTATTTT. Supplemented by reference TRBV5-1 and TRBJ2-3, the full variable domain reads KAGVTQTPRYLIKTRGQQVTLSCSPISGHRSVSWYQQTPGQGLQFLFEYFSETQRNKGNFPGRFSGRQFSNSRSEMNVSTLELGDSALYLCASSLGQGFTDTQYFGPGTRLTVL.

The chain combines TRBV7-8 with TRBJ2-1, with 8 bases fitting TRBD2. Germline loops: CDR1 SGHVS, CDR2 FQNEAQ. V dropped 2 bases and J dropped 6; count of bases not matched to a gene: 9. This CDR3 comprises 16 residues. The CDR3, as DNA: TGTGCCAGCAGCTTAAAGTGGGCTAGCGGGCTCAATGAGCAGTTCTTC. Translated: CASSLKWASGLNEQFF.

This clonotype appeared a few times. This chain links TRBV16 with TRBJ1-1; tentative D call: TRBD1 (6 bases). CDR1 and CDR2 (germline): KGHSY, FQNENV. The CDR3 is 15 residues long. V was clipped by 3 bases and J by 1 base, with 12 bases between them. The CDR3 sequence: CASSHLTGTNTEAFF. The CDR3 DNA sequence: TGTGCCAGCAGCCACTTAACAGGGACGAACACTGAAGCTTTCTTT.

This clonotype showed up just a few times. The V gene is TRBV6-1, the J gene TRBJ1-1; no reliable D call. This CDR3 spans 12 amino acids. The V and J ends lost 3 bases and 13 bases respectively, with 15 bases between them. Germline-derived CDR1 and CDR2 are MNHNS and SASEGT. The CDR3 protein is CASSEWTRESFF. CDR3 sequence (DNA): TGTGCCAGCAGTGAGTGGACCCGTGAGAGTTTCTTT.

The genes are TRBV6-6 and TRBJ1-4; 9 bases agree with TRBD1. After removal of 6 bases from V and 7 bases from J, the junction contained 6 bases not matched to a gene. The CDR3 sequence is 14 residues long. Germline assignment: CDR1 MNHNY and CDR2 SVGAGI (reference sequence). The CDR3 loop is CASSSDRGFEKLFF. The CDR3 DNA is TGTGCCAGCAGCTCCGACAGGGGGTTTGAAAAACTGTTTTTT.

The gene calls are TRBV12-3 or TRBV12-4 and TRBJ1-6; 10 nucleotides line up with TRBD1. This CDR3 is 17 amino acids long. With V trimmed by 6 bases and J by 8 bases, 13 bases remained unmatched. CDR3 sequence (DNA): TGTGCCAGCAGACCCTATCAATTGACAGGGGGCTATTCACCCCTCCACTTT. This translates into CASRPYQLTGGYSPLHF.

This clonotype was detected many times. The chain has TRBV12-3 or TRBV12-4 and TRBJ1-1; D gene unclear. Trimming shortened V by 5 bases and J by 1 base, and 11 bases separated the two germline ends. CDR3 length: 14 amino acids. CDR3 region: CASSPRAGNTEAFF. The CDR3 DNA is TGTGCCAGCAGTCCCCGTGCCGGGAACACTGAAGCTTTCTTT.

This clonotype has more than one count but fewer than ten. This chain links TRBV5-5 with TRBJ1-5; the D gene is possibly TRBD1 (6 bases). CDR3 length: 15 amino acids. V was pared by 0 bases and J by 0 bases, with 7 bases between. Germline-derived CDR1 and CDR2 are SGHKS and YYEKEE (reference sequence). The CDR3 DNA follows: TGTGCCAGCAGCTTGGCAGGGGTTAGCAATCAGCCCCAGCATTTT. Translation: CASSLAGVSNQPQHF.

The rearrangement uses TRBV11-2 and TRBJ2-1; 8 positions agree with TRBD1. From germline, CDR1 is SGHAT and CDR2 FQNNGV. This CDR3 contains 16 residues. Germline trimming cut 5 bases from V and 7 bases from J; bases unmatched to any gene: 13. DNA of the CDR3: TGTGCCAGCAGCAGTCAATCAGGGGGCGCCTGGAATGAGCAGTTCTTC. It codes for CASSSQSGGAWNEQFF.

In this sample, this clonotype turned up a few times. The genes are TRBV4-3 and TRBJ2-5; D may be TRBD1 (6 bases). This CDR3 contains 14 residues. Trimming shortened V by 0 bases and J by 4 bases, and 9 bases separated the two germline ends. The germline V gene has CDR1 LGHNA and CDR2 YSLEER. The CDR3 region has the DNA TGCGCCAGCAGCCAAGAAACAGGGTCAGAGACCCAGTACTTC. Its translation is CASSQETGSETQYF.

The V call is TRBV7-8, the J call TRBJ2-5; TRBD2 matches at 13 bases. The length of the CDR3 is 15 residues. Germline loops: CDR1 SGHVS, CDR2 FQNEAQ. V gave up 6 bases and J gave up 2 bases; unmatched junction bases: 3. The CDR3 DNA is TGTGCCAGCAGGACGACTAGCGGGGGGCAAGAGACCCAGTACTTC. It encodes CASRTTSGGQETQYF.

This clonotype was seen once. CDR3 in amino acids: CASLLRDTQYF. CDR3 in DNA: TGCGCCAGCCTCCTTCGGGATACGCAGTATTTT. This chain uses TRBV5-1 with TRBJ2-3; D is undetermined. This CDR3 comprises 11 residues. The germline V gene encodes CDR1 SGHRS and CDR2 YFSETQ. V lost 7 bases and J 6 bases, leaving 9 bases between the germline ends.

This clonotype appeared a few times. V is TRBV6-6 and J is TRBJ2-1; D gene ambiguous. In germline, CDR1 is MNHNY, CDR2 SVGAGI (reference sequence). Trimming took off 4 bases at V and 10 bases at J, with 8 bases between the two ends. The CDR3 length is 11 residues. CDR3 nucleotide sequence: TGTGCCAGCAGTTGGGCCAACGAGCAGTTCTTC. The encoded protein is CASSWANEQFF.